A single T cell receptor (beta chain) is shown here with its context. TCRdb recomputed calls from the 5' RACE reads with MiXCR, one row per CDR3 protein. The table has about 550,000 distinct CDR3 sequences, 20% to 25% seen once. Every sampled donor was Caucasian and healthy. This CDR3 is built from 12 residues. Trimming left V 2 bases short and J 6 bases short, with 7 bases between. Looked up from germline, CDR1 is LGHDT and CDR2 is YNNKEL (reference sequence). These data originate in a study of identical twins. In addition, the sample was reused for a study of yellow fever vaccine responses in identical twins.

Sequencing input: CD4+ T cells sorted from blood. This TCR derives from a young woman in good health. V is TRBV3-1 and J is TRBJ1-2; tentatively, D is TRBD1 (6 bases). CDR3 amino acids: CASSQQGNGYTF. The CDR3 DNA sequence: TGTGCCAGCAGCCAACAGGGGAATGGCTACACCTTC. Using reference TRBV3-1 and TRBJ1-2 for the parts outside the CDR3, the full variable domain is DTAVSQTPKYLVTQMGNDKSIKCEQNLGHDTMYWYKQDSKKFLKIMFSYNNKELIINETVPNRFSPKSPDKAHLNLHINSLELGDSAVYFCASSQQGNGYTFGSGTRLTVV.